This T cell receptor (beta chain) was captured by sequencing in a study of T-cell memory formation after mild COVID-19. Overall study context: Largely donor-specific TCR clusters were found. Study-wide findings and caveats: Among clones contracting day 15 to 85, CD4/CD8 was balanced, whereas later expanders leaned CD4+.

V lost 0 bases to trimming and J lost 2 bases, with 13 bases between them. The CDR3 loop spans 16 amino acids. This clonotype has ten or more counts. The antigen is unknown. Barcoded TCR alpha and TCR beta cDNA libraries with UMIs came from 5'RACE using constant-segment primers. From the 5' RACE reads, TCRdb called clonotypes with MiXCR, one entry per CDR3 protein. This sample carries hundreds of thousands of distinct CDR3 sequences, 16% of them seen once, and the ten largest clones take 20% to 25%. The receptor comes from a man between 18 and 29 years old who had mild COVID-19 (a few samples of this study predate the infection). Cell type and time point are not known. The specimen was PBMCs or a T cell subset sorted from them (not recorded which). J is TRBJ1-2 and V is TRBV12-3 or TRBV12-4; D is perhaps TRBD1 (5 bases). CDR3: CASSLARGQANYGYTF. DNA of the CDR3: TGTGCCAGCAGTTTAGCCCGCGGACAAGCAAACTATGGCTACACCTTC.